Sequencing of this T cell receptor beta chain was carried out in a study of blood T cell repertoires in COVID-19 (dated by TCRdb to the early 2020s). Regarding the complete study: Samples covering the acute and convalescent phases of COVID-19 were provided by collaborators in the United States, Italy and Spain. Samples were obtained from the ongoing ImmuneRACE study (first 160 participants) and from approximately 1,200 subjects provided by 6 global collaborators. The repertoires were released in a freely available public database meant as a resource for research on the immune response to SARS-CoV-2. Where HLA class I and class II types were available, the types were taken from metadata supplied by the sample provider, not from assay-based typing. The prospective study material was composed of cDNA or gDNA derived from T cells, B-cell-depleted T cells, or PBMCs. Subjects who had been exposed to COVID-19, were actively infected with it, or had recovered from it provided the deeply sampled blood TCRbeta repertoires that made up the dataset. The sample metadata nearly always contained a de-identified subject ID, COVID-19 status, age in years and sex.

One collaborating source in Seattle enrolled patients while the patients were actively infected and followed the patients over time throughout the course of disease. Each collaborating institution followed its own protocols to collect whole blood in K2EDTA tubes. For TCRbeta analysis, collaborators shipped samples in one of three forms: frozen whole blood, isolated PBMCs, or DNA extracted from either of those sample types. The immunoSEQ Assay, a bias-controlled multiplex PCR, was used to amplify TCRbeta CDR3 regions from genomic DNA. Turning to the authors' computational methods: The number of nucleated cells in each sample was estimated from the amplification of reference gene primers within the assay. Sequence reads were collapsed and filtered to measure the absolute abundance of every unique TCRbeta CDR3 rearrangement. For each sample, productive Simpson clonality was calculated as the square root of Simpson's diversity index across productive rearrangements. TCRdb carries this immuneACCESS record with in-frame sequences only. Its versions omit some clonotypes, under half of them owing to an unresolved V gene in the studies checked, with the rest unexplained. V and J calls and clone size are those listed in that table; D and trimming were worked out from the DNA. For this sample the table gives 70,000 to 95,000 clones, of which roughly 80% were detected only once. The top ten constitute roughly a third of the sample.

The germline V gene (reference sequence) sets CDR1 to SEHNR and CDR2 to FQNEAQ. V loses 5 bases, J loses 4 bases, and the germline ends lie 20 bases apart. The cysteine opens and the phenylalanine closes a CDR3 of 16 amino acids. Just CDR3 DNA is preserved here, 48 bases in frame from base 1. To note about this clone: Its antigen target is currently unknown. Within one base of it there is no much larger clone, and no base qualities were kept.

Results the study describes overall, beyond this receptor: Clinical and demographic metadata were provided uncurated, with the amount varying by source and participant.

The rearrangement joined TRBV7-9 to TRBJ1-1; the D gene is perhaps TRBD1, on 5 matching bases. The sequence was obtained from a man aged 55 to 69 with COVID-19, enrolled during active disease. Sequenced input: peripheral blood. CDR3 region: CASSVLGGGAVTEAFF. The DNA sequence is TGTGCCAGCAGCGTCCTGGGGGGAGGGGCAGTCACTGAAGCTTTCTTT.